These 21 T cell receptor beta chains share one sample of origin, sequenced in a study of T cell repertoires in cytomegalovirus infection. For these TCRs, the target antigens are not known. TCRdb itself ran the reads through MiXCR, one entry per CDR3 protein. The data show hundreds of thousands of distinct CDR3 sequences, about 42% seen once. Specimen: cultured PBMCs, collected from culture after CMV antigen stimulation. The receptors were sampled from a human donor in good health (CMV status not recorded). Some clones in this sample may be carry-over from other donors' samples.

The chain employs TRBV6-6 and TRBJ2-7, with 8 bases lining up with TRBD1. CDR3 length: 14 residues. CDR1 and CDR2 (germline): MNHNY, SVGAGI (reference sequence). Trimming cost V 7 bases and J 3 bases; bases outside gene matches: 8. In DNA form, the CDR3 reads TGTGCCAGCACGGACAGGGTATTGCTCTACGAGCAGTACTTC. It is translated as CASTDRVLLYEQYF.

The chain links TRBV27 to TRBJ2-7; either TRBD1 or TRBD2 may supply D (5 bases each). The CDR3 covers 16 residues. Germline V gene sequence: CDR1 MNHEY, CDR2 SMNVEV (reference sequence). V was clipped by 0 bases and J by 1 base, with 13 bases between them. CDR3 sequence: CASSLSRGGESYEQYF. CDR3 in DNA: TGTGCCAGCAGTTTATCGAGGGGCGGTGAATCCTACGAGCAGTACTTC.

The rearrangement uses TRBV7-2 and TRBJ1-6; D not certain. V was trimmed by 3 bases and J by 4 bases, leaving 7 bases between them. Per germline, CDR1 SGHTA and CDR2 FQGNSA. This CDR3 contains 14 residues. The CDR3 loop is CASSFRLYNSPLHF. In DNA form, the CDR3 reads TGTGCCAGCAGCTTTCGACTGTATAATTCACCCCTCCACTTT.

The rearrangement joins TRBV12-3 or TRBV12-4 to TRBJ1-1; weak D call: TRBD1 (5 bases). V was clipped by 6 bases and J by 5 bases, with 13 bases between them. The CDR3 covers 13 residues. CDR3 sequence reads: CASRKARGTEAFF. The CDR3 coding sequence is TGTGCCAGCAGGAAGGCCCGGGGGACTGAAGCTTTCTTT.

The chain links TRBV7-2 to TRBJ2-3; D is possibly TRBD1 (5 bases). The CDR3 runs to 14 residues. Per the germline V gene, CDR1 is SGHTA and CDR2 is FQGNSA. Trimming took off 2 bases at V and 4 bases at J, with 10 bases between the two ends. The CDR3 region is CASSLLRRADTQYF. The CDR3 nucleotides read TGTGCCAGCAGCTTATTGCGCAGGGCAGATACGCAGTATTTT. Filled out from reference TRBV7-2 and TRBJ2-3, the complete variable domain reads GAGVSQSPSNKVTEKGKDVELRCDPISGHTALYWYRQSLGQGLEFLIYFQGNSAPDKSGLPSDRFSAERTGGSVSTLTIQRTQQEDSAVYLCASSLLRRADTQYFGPGTRLTVL.

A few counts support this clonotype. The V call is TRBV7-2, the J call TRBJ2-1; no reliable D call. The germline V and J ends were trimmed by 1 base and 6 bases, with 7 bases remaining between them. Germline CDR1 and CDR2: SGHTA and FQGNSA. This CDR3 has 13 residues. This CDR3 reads CASSLVVTNEQFF. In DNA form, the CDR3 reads TGTGCCAGCAGCTTAGTGGTGACCAATGAGCAGTTCTTC.

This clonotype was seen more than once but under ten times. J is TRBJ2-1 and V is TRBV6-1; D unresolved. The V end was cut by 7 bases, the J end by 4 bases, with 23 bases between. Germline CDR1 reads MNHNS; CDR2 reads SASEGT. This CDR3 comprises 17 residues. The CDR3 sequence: CASNLRLGLKEYNEQFF. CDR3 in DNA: TGTGCCAGCAACCTCCGCCTCGGGCTTAAGGAGTACAATGAGCAGTTCTTC.

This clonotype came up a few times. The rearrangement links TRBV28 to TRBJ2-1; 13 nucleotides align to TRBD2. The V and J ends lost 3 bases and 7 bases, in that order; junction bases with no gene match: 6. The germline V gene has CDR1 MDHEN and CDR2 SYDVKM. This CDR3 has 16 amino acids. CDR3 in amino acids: CASSLPGTSGKNEQFF. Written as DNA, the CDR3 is TGTGCCAGCAGTTTGCCCGGGACTAGCGGGAAGAATGAGCAGTTCTTC. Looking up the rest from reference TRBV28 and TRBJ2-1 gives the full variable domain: DVKVTQSSRYLVKRTGEKVFLECVQDMDHENMFWYRQDPGLGLRLIYFSYDVKMKEKGDIPEGYSVSREKKERFSLILESASTNQTSMYLCASSLPGTSGKNEQFFGPGTRLTVL.

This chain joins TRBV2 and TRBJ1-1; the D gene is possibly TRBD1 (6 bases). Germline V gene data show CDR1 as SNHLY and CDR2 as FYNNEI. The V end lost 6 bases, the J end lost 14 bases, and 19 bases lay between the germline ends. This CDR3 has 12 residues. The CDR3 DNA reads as TGTGCCAGCAGGAGGGACAACGTGGGGTGGTTCTTT. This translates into CASRRDNVGWFF.

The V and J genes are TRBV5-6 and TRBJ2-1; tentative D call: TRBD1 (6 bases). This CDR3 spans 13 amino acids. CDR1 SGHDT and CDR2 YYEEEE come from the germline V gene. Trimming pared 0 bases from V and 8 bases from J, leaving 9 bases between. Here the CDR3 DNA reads TGTGCCAGCAGCTTGGGGGGGCTCCATGAGCAGTTCTTC. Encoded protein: CASSLGGLHEQFF.

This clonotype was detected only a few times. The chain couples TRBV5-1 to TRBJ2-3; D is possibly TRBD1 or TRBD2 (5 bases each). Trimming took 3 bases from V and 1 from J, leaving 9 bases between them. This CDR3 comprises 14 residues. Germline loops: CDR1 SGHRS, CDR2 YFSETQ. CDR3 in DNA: TGCGCCAGCAGCTACGGGGCACGCACAGATACGCAGTATTTT. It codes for CASSYGARTDTQYF. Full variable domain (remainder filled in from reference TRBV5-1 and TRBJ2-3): KAGVTQTPRYLIKTRGQQVTLSCSPISGHRSVSWYQQTPGQGLQFLFEYFSETQRNKGNFPGRFSGRQFSNSRSEMNVSTLELGDSALYLCASSYGARTDTQYFGPGTRLTVL.

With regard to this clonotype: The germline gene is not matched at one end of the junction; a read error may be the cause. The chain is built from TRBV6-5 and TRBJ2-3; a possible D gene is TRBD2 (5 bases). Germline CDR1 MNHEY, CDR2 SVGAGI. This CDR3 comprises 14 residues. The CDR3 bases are TGTGCCAGCAGTGACTCTGACGGGGTGAATACGCAGTATTTT. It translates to CASSDSDGVNTQYF.

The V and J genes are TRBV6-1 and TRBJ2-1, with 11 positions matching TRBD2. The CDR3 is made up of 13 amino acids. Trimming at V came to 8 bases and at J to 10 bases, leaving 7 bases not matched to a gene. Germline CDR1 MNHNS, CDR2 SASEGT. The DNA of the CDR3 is TGTGCCAGCGAGGGACTAGCGGCTCTCGAGCAGTTCTTC. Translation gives CASEGLAALEQFF.

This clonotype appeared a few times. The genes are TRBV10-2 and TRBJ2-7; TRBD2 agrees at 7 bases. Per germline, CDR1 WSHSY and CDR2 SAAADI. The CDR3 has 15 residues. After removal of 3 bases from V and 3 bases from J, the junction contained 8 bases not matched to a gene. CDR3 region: CASSERRERNYEQYF. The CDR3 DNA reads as TGCGCCAGCAGTGAACGGCGGGAGCGAAACTACGAGCAGTACTTC.

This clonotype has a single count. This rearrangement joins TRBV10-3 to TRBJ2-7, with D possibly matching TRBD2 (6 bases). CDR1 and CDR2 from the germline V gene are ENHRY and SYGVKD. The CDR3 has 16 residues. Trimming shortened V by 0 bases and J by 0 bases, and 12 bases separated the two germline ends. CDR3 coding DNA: TGTGCCATCAGTGAGTCTCGAGCGGGCTCCTCCTACGAGCAGTACTTC. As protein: CAISESRAGSSYEQYF.

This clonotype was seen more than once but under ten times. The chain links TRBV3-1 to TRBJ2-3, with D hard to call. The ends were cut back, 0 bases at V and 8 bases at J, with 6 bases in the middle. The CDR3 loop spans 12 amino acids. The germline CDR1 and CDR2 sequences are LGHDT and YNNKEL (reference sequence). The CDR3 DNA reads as TGTGCCAGCAGCCAAGACAGAGTTACGCAGTATTTT. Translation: CASSQDRVTQYF.

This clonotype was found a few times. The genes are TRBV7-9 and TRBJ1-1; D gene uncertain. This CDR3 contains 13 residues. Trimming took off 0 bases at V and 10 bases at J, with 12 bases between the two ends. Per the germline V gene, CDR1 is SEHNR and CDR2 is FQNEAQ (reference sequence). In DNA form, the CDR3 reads TGTGCCAGCAGCTTAGCCGGCTGGGGTCCAGCTTTCTTT. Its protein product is CASSLAGWGPAFF.

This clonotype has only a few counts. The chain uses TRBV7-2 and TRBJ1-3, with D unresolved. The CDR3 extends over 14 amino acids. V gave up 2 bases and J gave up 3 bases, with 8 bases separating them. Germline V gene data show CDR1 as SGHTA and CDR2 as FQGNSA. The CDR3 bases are TGTGCCAGCAGCTTAAACGGAATTGGAAACACCATATATTTT. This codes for CASSLNGIGNTIYF.

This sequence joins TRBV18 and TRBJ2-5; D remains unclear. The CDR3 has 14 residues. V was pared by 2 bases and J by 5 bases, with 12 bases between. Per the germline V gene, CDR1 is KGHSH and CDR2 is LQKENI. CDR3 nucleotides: TGTGCCAGCTCACCAAGGATAAGTATGGAGACCCAGTACTTC. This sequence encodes CASSPRISMETQYF.

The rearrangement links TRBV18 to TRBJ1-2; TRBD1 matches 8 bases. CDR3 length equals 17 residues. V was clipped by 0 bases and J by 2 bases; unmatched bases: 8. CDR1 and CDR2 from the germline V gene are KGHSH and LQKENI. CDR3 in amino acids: CASSPPTGTGLNYGYTF. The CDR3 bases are TGTGCCAGCTCACCACCGACGGGGACAGGCCTCAACTATGGCTACACCTTC. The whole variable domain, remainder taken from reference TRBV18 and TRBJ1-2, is NAGVMQNPRHLVRRRGQEARLRCSPMKGHSHVYWYRQLPEEGLKFMVYLQKENIIDESGMPKERFSAEFPKEGPSILRIQQVVRGDSAAYFCASSPPTGTGLNYGYTFGSGTRLTVV.

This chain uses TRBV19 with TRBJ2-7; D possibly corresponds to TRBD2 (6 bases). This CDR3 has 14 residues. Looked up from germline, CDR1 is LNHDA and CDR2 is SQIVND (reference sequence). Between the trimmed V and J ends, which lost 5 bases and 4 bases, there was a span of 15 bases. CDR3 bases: TGTGCCAGTAGTCCAAGAGGGGCGGGGTACGAGCAGTACTTC. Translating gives CASSPRGAGYEQYF.